This T cell receptor beta chain was sequenced in a study of neurological immune-mediated disorders. The table lists this clonotype with a few counts. A much larger clone differs by one base, so this may be a read error. The CDR3 consists of 15 residues. Per germline, CDR1 SGHTA and CDR2 FQGNSA. As for the cDNA, it was generated by 5'RACE with 10-nucleotide random UMIs. TCRdb reprocessed the 5' RACE reads with MiXCR, giving one entry per CDR3 protein. The table lists approximately 50,000 distinct CDR3 sequences, 3% to 3.5% of them singletons. A total of 2 million PBMCs stored at -80 degrees C provided the unsorted libraries.

The material sequenced was PBMCs. The gene calls are TRBV7-2 and TRBJ1-5; a possible D gene is TRBD1 (6 bases). The TCR was taken from a man aged 35-49 years with multiple sclerosis. In DNA form, the CDR3 reads TGTGCCAGCGGGGGCGTAGTGGGGGGGAATCAGCCCCAGAATTTT. Amino acids: CASGGVVGGNQPQNF.